This T cell receptor beta chain was sequenced during a study of control samples from healthy donors and cancer patients. The method was immunoSEQ multiplex PCR; TCRdb's version includes in-frame clones alone and lacks a portion of them. The data show 98,000 or so clones, with approximately 80% seen just once and roughly a tenth held by the top ten. The sequencing sample was made of blood. The sequence was collected from a young woman in good health.

The CDR3 region is CAWSSQGVPEAFF. CDR3 nucleotide sequence: TGTGCCTGGAGTTCGCAGGGAGTTCCTGAAGCTTTCTTT. This sequence joins TRBV30 and TRBJ1-1; D may be TRBD1 (5 bases). CDR1 and CDR2 from the germline V gene are GTSNPN and SVGIG (reference sequence). CDR3 size: 13 residues. Trimming took off 2 bases at V and 6 bases at J, with 13 bases between the two ends.